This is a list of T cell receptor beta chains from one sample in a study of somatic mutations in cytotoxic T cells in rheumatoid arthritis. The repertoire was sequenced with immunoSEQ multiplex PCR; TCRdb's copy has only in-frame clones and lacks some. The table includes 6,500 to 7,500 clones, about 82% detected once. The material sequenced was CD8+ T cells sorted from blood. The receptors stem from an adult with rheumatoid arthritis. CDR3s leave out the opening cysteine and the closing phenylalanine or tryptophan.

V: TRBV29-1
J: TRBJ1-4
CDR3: SVKPPGRADEKLF

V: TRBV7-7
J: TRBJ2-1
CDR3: ASSTRQGNEQF

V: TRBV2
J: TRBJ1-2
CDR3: ASSEMPARAANYGYT

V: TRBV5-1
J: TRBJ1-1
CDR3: ASSSGQGGRAEAF

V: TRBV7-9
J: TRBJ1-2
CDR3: ASSSGGLNYGYT

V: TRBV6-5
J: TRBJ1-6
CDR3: ASSPDRFSTPLH

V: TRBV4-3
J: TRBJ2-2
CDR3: ASSRVLAGQTGELF

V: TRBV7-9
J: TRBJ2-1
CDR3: ASSSEGGLF

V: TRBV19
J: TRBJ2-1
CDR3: ASSIGPGPSTDNEQF

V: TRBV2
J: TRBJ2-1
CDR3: ASSGRVEGEQF

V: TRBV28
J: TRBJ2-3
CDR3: ASSYLMGGGATDTQY

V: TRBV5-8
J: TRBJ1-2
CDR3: ASSDGGEYGYT

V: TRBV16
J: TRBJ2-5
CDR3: ASSQSIAGEETQY

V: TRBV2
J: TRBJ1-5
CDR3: ASSENPRDRTNQPQH

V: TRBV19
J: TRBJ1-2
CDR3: ASKRGLGYGYT

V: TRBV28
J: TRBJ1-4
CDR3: ASSLAGEKLF

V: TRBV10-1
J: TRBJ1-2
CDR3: ASSGHLTGRDGYT

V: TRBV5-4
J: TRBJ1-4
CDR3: ASSSFLATGPEKLF

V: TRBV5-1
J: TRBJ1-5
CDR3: ASSLGEGTVQPQH

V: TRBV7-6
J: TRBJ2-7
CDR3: ASSLGAGNVYEQY

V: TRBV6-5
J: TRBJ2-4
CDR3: ASRSRTVAKNIQY

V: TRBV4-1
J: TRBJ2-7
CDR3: ASSQERQGLYEQY

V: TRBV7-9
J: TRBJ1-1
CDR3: ASREKDTEAF

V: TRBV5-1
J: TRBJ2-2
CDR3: ASAKWVVNTGELF

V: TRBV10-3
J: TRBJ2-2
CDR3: AIRAGTGNTGELF

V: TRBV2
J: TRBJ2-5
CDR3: ASRRQVQETQY

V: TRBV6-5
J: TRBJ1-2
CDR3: ASSRQGRSYGYT

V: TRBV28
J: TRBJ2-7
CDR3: ASGGDTSYEQY